This T cell receptor (beta chain) originates from a study of OX40 agonist ivuxolimab in advanced cancers. With regard to the full study: Ivuxolimab, which targeted the costimulatory receptor OX40 (CD134), was an agonistic, fully human IgG2 monoclonal antibody. Intravenous ivuxolimab was administered to patients every 2 weeks at six dose levels: 0.01, 0.1, 0.3, 1.5, 3 and 10 mg/kg. Among the approximately 54 dose-escalation patients, around 19 had hepatocellular carcinoma, some 15 melanoma, 9 renal cell carcinoma and 9 head and neck cancer. In the dose-escalation cohort, more than 75% of patients were male, and the mean age was approximately 64 years, with a range of about 20 to 79. Patients were allowed to have had prior anti-PD-1, anti-PD-L1 or anti-CTLA-4 therapy, and roughly 40% of the dose-escalation patients had previously received checkpoint inhibitors. Partial responses were achieved by three dose-escalation patients, of whom one had hepatocellular carcinoma and two had cutaneous melanoma. The point of sequencing TCRbeta in the periphery was to test whether ivuxolimab changed TCR sequence diversity and drove clonal T-cell expansion. The monotherapy dose-escalation portion (N of about 50 patients) of the phase I ivuxolimab trial is reported in the paper. Study-wide conclusions, independent of this receptor: At doses from 0.1 to 3.0 mg/kg, clonal expansion was seen in both CD4+ and CD8+ blood T cells between baseline and week 6. Low levels of normalized T-cell clonal expansion were also seen in some nonresponding patients. After ivuxolimab, expanded clones were on average more numerous among CD8+ T cells than among CD4+ T cells. Antigen specificity was not determined for the clonally expanded peripheral T cells. In the 0.1-3.0 mg/kg groups, partial responders were among the patients with the lowest normalized peripheral clonal expansion, particularly in CD8+ T cells.

Genomic DNA was extracted from sorted cells for sequencing of the TCRbeta CDR3 region. TCRbeta CDR3 regions were sequenced using the immunoSEQ Assay. TCRdb mirrors the immuneACCESS table, restricted to in-frame sequences. Some clones are absent from its copies; in checked studies, under half trace to an unresolved V gene, and the reason for the others is unknown. Within this sample are roughly 19,000 clones, with around 82% of them counted one time only. 3.8% of the sample lies in the top ten. V has 5 bases trimmed and J has 11 bases trimmed; junction bases matching no gene number 8. CDR1 SQVTM and CDR2 ANQGSEA are derived from the germline V gene. Its CDR3 holds 12 amino acids, cysteine through phenylalanine. Solely the CDR3 DNA is kept, with 36 bases framed from the first base. Patients with a history of autoimmune disease or receiving systemic immunosuppression were excluded from the trial. In every dose cohort, peripheral blood was drawn for TCR sequencing at baseline, cycle 4 day 1, and cycle 7 day 1. Samples came from an open-label, multicenter, first-in-human phase I dose-escalation trial of ivuxolimab. Adults with locally advanced or metastatic melanoma, renal cell, hepatocellular, or head and neck squamous cell carcinoma were enrolled in the trial. Before TCR sequencing, CD4+ T cells and CD8+ T cells were sorted from peripheral blood as separate populations.

With regard to this clone: Its cognate antigen has yet to be identified. Base-call qualities are not available, and no considerably larger clone is one nucleotide away.

The sequence derives from an adult with an advanced solid tumor such as melanoma, head and neck, liver or kidney cancer. Source: CD4+ or CD8+ T cells sorted from blood, taken in a trial of the OX40 agonist ivuxolimab. The receptor chain draws on TRBV29-1 and TRBJ1-1, with TRBD1 matching 10 junction bases. CDR3 sequence: CSVMTGGGSAFF. The nucleotide sequence is TGCAGCGTTATGACAGGGGGCGGGTCGGCTTTCTTT.